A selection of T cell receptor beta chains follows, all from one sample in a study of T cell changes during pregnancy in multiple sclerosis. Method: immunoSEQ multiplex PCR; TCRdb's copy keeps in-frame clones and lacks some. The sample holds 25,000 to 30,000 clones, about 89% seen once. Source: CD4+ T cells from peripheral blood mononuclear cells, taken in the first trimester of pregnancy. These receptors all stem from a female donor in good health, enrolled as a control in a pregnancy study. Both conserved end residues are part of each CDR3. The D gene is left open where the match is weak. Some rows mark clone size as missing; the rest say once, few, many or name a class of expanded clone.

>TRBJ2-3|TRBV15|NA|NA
TGTGCCACCAGAGGGACTTCTTCCACAGATACGCAGTATTTT
CATRGTSSTDTQYF
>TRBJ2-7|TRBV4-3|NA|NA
TGCGCCAGCAGCCAAGAGGCCGGGTACGAGCAGTACTTC
CASSQEAGYEQYF
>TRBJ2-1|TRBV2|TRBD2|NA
TGTGCCAGCAGTGAAGCGCTAGCGGGAGCGCAGTTCTTC
CASSEALAGAQFF
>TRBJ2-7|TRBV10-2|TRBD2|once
TGCGCCAGCAGGCCTCCGGGACTAGCATTCTACGAGCAGTACTTC
CASRPPGLAFYEQYF
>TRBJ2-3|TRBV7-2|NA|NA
TGTGCCAGCAGCTTAGGGGCTAGCCGAGGCACAGATACGCAGTATTTT
CASSLGASRGTDTQYF
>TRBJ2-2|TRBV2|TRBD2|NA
TGTGCCAGCAGTGCGCAAGCGGGGGGTCCTACCGGGGAGCTGTTTTTT
CASSAQAGGPTGELFF
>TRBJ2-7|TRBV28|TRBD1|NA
TGTGCCAGCAGTTTAGCACAGGGGACCGGCTACGAGCAGTACTTC
CASSLAQGTGYEQYF
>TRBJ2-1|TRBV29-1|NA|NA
TGCAGCGTTGAGCGGGGTCGGAGCTCCTACAATGAGCAGTTCTTC
CSVERGRSSYNEQFF
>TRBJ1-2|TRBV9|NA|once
TGTGCCAGCAGCCCCCTAACCGGAGGGAATGGCTACACCTTC
CASSPLTGGNGYTF
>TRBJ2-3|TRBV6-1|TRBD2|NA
TGTGCCAGCAGTGAAGTCCTAGCGGGATTAGATACGCAGTATTTT
CASSEVLAGLDTQYF
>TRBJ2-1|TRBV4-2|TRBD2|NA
TGTGCCAGCAGCCAAGATCCTAGCGGATACTCCTACAATGAGCAGTTCTTC
CASSQDPSGYSYNEQFF
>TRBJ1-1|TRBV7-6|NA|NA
TGTGCCAGCAGCCCCTACCCCCTAGGTGAAGCTTTCTTT
CASSPYPLGEAFF
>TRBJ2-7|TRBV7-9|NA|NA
TGTGCCAGCAGCTCCCAGACTAACTCCTACGAGCAGTACTTC
CASSSQTNSYEQYF
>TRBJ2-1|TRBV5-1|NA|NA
TGCGCCAGCAGCTCGGGATCCGAGTTCAGTGAGCAGTTCTTC
CASSSGSEFSEQFF
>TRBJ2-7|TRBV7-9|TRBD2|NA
TGTGCCAGCAGCTCGACGACTAGCGGGAGAGGCGAGCAGTACTTC
CASSSTTSGRGEQYF
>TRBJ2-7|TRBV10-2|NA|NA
TGCGCCAGCAGTGAGTCGCTTTGGCCCGAGCAGTACTTC
CASSESLWPEQYF
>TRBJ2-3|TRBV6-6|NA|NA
TGTGCCAGCAGTTACTCCGCGGGGTCACTCACAGATACGCAGTATTTT
CASSYSAGSLTDTQYF
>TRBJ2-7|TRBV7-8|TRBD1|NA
TGTGCCAGCGTACCAGACAGGGCTTGGGGAGAGCAGTACTTC
CASVPDRAWGEQYF
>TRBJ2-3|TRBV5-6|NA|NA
TGTGCCAGCAGCTGGGACACGGTGGATCCCGTGGGGCAGTATTTT
CASSWDTVDPVGQYF
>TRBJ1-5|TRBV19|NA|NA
TGTGCCAGTAGCCCTTTGTTGCAGCCCCAGCATTTT
CASSPLLQPQHF
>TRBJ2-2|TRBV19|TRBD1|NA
TGTGCCAGTAGTAATGACAGGGCAATCACCGGGGAGCTGTTTTTT
CASSNDRAITGELFF
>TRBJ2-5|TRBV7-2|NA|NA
TGTGCCAGCAGCTTAGGGGGGGATGCGACCCAGTACTTC
CASSLGGDATQYF
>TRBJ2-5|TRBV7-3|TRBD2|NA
TGTGCCAGCAGCACAGGTTGGGGGGGCCAAGAGACCCAGTACTTC
CASSTGWGGQETQYF
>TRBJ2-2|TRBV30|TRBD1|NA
TGTGCCTGGATTCCCCGACAGGGGCTTATCACCGGGGAGCTGTTTTTT
CAWIPRQGLITGELFF
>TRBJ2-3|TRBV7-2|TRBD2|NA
TGTGCCAGCAGCTTGAACGCGGGAGCTCCCCCAGATACGCAGTATTTT
CASSLNAGAPPDTQYF
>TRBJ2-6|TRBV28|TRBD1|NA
TGTGCCAGCAGTTTACCCACAGGGGGCCCCACGTCCGGGGCCAACGTCCTGACTTTC
CASSLPTGGPTSGANVLTF
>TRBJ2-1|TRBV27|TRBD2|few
TGTGCCAGCAGACCTCGGACTAGCGGGAGCTCCTACAATGAGCAGTTCTTC
CASRPRTSGSSYNEQFF
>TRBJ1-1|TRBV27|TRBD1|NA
TGTGCCAGCAGTTTATGGGGGACAGCCCTATCTGAAGCTTTCTTT
CASSLWGTALSEAFF
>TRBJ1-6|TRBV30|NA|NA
TGTGCCTGGAGCTTTTCAGTACAGGGTTCACCCCTCCACTTT
CAWSFSVQGSPLHF
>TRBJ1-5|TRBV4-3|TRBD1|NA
TGCGCCAGCAGAGGGGGCTGGAGCAATCAGCCCCAGCATTTT
CASRGGWSNQPQHF
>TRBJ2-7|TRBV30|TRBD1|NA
TGTGCCTGGAGTGATAGGACAGGGTCAAACTTC
CAWSDRTGSNF
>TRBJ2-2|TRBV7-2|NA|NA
TGTGCCAGCAGTTCCGACTGGAGCGGGGAGCTGTTTTTT
CASSSDWSGELFF
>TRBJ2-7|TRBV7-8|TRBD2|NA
TGTGCCAGCAGCTTAGGTAGCGGGGGGGACTACGAGCAGTACTTC
CASSLGSGGDYEQYF
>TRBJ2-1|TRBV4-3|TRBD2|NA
TGCGCCAGCAGCCGAACTAGCGGGACTTACAATGAGCAGTTCTTC
CASSRTSGTYNEQFF
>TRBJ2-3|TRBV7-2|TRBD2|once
TGTGCCAGCAGCTTGACTAGCGGGACAGATACGCAGTATTTT
CASSLTSGTDTQYF
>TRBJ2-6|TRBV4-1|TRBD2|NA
TGCGCCAGCAGCCCGAGCGGGGACCCGCTCTGGAGGGCCAACGTCCTGACTTTC
CASSPSGDPLWRANVLTF